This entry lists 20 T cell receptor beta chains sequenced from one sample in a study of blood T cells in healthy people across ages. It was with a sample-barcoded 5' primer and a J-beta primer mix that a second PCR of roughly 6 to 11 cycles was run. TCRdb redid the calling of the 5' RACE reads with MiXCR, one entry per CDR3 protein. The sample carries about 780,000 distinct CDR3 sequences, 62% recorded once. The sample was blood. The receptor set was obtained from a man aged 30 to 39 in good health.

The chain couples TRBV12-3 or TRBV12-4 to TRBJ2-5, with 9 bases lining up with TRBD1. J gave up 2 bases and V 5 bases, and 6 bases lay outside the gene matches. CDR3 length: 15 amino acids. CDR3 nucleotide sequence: TGTGCCAGCAGTCGTCGGGGACAGGGACAAGAGACCCAGTACTTC. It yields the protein CASSRRGQGQETQYF.

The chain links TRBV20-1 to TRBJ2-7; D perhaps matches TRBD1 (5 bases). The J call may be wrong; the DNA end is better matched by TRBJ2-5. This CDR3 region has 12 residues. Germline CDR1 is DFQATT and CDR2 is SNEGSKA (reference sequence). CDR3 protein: CSARALRKTQYF. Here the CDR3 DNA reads TGCAGTGCCAGGGCCTTAAGAAAGACCCAGTACTTC.

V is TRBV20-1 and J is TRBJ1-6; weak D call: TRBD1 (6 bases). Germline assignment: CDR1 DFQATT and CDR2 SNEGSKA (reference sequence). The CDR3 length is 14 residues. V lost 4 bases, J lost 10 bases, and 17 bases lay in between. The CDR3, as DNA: TGCAGTGCTATCCCCGGGACACGGGGGTCACCCCTCCACTTT. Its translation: CSAIPGTRGSPLHF.

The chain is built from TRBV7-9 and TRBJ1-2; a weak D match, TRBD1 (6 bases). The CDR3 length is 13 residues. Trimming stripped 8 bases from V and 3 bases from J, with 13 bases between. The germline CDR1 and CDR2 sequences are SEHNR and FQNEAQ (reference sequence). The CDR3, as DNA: TGTGCCAGCCAAACAGGGAGCGACTATGGCTACACCTTC. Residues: CASQTGSDYGYTF.

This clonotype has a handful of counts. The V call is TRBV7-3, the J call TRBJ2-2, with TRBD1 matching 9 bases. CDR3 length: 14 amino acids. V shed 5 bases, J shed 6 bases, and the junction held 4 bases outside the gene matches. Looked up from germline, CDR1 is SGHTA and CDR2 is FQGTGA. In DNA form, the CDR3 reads TGTGCCAGCAGCCTGGACAGGGGTCCCGGGGAGCTGTTTTTT. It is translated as CASSLDRGPGELFF. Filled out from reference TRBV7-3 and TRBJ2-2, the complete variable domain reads GAGVSQTPSNKVTEKGKYVELRCDPISGHTALYWYRQSLGQGPEFLIYFQGTGAADDSGLPNDRFFAVRPEGSVSTLKIQRTERGDSAVYLCASSLDRGPGELFFGEGSRLTVL.

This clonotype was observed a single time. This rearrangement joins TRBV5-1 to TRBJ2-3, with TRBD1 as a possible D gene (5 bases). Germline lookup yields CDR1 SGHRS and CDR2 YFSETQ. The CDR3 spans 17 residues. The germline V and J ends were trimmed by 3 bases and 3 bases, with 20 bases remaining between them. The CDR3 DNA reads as TGCGCCAGCAGCTGGGGCAGGGTAGTCACGGAGACAGATACGCAGTATTTT. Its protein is CASSWGRVVTETDTQYF.

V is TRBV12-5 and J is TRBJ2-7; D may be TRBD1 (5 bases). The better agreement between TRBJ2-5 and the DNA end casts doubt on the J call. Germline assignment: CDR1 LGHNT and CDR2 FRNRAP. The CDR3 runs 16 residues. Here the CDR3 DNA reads TGTGCTAGTGGTTCCGATGACAGATTATACGGGGAGACCCAGTACTTC. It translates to CASGSDDRLYGETQYF.

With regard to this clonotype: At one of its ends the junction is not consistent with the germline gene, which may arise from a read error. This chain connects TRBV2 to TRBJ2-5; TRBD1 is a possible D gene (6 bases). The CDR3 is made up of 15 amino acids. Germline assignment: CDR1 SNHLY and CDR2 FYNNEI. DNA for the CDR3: TGTGTCAGCAGTGTTGAGCAGGGGCGCCAAGAGACCCAGTACTTC. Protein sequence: CVSSVEQGRQETQYF.

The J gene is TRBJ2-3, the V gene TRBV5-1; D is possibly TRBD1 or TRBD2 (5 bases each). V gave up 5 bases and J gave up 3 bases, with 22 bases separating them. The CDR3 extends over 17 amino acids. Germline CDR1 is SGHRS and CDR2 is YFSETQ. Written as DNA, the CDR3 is TGCGCCAGCAGTTCCCCTCCCACGGGACGGATAACAGATACGCAGTATTTT. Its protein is CASSSPPTGRITDTQYF. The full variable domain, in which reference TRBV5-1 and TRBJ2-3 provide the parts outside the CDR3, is KAGVTQTPRYLIKTRGQQVTLSCSPISGHRSVSWYQQTPGQGLQFLFEYFSETQRNKGNFPGRFSGRQFSNSRSEMNVSTLELGDSALYLCASSSPPTGRITDTQYFGPGTRLTVL.

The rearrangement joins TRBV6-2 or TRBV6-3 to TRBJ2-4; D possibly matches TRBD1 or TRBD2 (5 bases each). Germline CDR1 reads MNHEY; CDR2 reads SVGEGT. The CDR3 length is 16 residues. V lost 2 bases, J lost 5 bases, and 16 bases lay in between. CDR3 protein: CASSYRGGSNQNIQYF. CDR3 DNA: TGTGCCAGCAGTTACAGGGGTGGGAGCAACCAAAACATTCAGTACTTC.

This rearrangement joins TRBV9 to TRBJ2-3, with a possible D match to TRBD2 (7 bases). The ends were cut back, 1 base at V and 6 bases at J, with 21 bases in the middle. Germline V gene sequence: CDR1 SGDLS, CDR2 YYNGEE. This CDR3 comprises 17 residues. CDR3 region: CASSVPVGGGFRDTQYF. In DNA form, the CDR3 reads TGTGCCAGCAGCGTACCCGTAGGGGGGGGCTTTCGGGATACGCAGTATTTT.

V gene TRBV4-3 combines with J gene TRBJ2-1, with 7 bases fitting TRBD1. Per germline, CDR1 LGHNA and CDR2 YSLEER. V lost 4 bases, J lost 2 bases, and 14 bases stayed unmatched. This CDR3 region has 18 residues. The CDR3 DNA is TGCGCCAGCAGCCGCAGTACTGTGACAGGGAACCCCTACAATGAGCAGTTCTTC. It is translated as CASSRSTVTGNPYNEQFF.

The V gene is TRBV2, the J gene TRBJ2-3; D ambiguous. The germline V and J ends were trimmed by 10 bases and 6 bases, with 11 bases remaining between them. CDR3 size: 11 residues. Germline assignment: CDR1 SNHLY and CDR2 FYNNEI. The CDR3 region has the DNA TGTGCCAACCGCTTAGGGGATACGCAGTATTTT. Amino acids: CANRLGDTQYF.

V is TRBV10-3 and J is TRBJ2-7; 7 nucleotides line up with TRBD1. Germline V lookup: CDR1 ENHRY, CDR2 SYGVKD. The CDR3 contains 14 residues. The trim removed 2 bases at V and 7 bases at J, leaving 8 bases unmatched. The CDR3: CAISEAGTEGEQYF. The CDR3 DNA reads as TGTGCCATCAGTGAGGCCGGGACAGAGGGTGAGCAGTACTTC.

This chain's CDR3 is CASSWDTGELFF. The DNA of the CDR3 is TGTGCCAGCAGCTGGGACACCGGGGAGCTGTTTTTT. The chain recombines TRBV12-3 or TRBV12-4 with TRBJ2-2; D call uncertain. This CDR3 is built from 12 residues. V was trimmed by 6 bases and J by 3 bases, leaving 5 bases between them.

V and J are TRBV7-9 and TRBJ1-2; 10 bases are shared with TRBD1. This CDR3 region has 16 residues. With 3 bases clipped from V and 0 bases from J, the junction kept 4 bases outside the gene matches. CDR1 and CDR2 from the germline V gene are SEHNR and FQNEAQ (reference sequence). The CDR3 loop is CASSFGGTGANYGYTF. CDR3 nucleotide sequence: TGTGCCAGCAGCTTCGGTGGGACAGGGGCTAACTATGGCTACACCTTC.

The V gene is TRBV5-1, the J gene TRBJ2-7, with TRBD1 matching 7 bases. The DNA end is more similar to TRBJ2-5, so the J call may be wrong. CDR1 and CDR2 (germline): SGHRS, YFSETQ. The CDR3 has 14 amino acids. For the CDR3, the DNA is TGCGCCAGCAACAACAGGGGAACGGGAGAGACCCAGTACTTC. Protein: CASNNRGTGETQYF.

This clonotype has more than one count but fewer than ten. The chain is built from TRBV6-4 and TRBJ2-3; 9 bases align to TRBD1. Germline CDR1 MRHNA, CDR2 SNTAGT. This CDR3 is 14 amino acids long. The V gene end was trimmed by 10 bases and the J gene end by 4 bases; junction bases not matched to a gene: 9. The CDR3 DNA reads TGTGCCAACGAGGGGACAGGGATCTCAGATACGCAGTATTTT. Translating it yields CANEGTGISDTQYF.

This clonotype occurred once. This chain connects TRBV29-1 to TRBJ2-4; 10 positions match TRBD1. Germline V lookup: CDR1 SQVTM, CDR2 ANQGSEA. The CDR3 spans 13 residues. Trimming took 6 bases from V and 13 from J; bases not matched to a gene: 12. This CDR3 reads CSVGTGVPREQYF. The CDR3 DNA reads TGCAGCGTCGGGACAGGGGTTCCTAGGGAGCAGTACTTC.

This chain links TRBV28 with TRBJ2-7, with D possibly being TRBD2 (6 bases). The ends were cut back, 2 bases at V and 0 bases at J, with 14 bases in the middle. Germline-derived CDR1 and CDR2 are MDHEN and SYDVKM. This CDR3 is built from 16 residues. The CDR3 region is CASSLRVSTSSYEQYF. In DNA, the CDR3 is TGTGCCAGCAGTTTAAGGGTTTCGACTAGCTCCTACGAGCAGTACTTC.